The present T cell receptor (beta chain) was sequenced within a study of T cells in Graves' hyperthyroidism and ophthalmopathy. Study-wide results and caveats: Appearing also in blood were most of the thyroid clonotypes expanded above 0.001.

Regions amplified from RNA transcripts were the TCR beta CDR3 regions. The HTBI set primed first-round TCR CDR3 RT-PCR. TCRdb reprocessed the multiplex PCR reads with MiXCR, giving one entry per CDR3 protein. The repertoire includes 650,000 to 800,000 distinct CDR3 sequences, approximately 42% of them detected once, and more than 7% sits in the top ten. Of note for this clonotype: The antigen is undetermined.

The CDR3 length is 14 residues. Trimming removed 2 bases at V and 5 bases at J, with 13 bases between. Germline V lookup: CDR1 SGDLS, CDR2 YYNGEE. The gene calls are TRBV9 and TRBJ1-2, with D possibly TRBD1 on 5 matching bases. This TCR came from an adult man with Graves' disease, either hyperthyroidism or ophthalmopathy (not recorded which). Sequences were obtained from peripheral blood or thyroid tissue (not recorded which). CDR3 amino acids: CASSVRDQDYGYTF. The CDR3 DNA reads TGTGCCAGCAGCGTCAGGGACCAGGATTATGGCTACACCTTC.